Each of the 27 T cell receptor beta chains below was sequenced from the same sample in a study of somatic mutations in cytotoxic T cells in rheumatoid arthritis. Assay used: immunoSEQ multiplex PCR; TCRdb lists only in-frame clones, some missing. The sample has some 30,000 clones, around 87% seen once. The sample was CD8+ T cells sorted from blood. The receptors here all came from an adult with rheumatoid arthritis.

The V call is TRBV4-3, the J call TRBJ1-4, with 9 bases that match TRBD1. This CDR3 is 18 amino acids long. V lost 0 bases and J lost 3; bases outside the gene matches: 8. CDR1 is LGHNA, CDR2 YSLEER, per germline. The CDR3 nucleotides read TGCGCCAGCAGCCAAGATAGGGACAGGGCGGATTCTAATGAAAAACTGTTTTTT. Amino acids: CASSQDRDRADSNEKLFF.

In this sample, this clone turned up a few times. The genes are TRBV14 and TRBJ2-7; perhaps TRBD1 as D (5 bases). Trimming removed 3 bases at V and 3 bases at J, with 12 bases between. Germline V gives CDR1 SGHDN, CDR2 FVKESK. This CDR3 region has 14 residues. CDR3 nucleotides: TGTGCCAGCAGCCAGACGACAGTGAGCTACGAGCAGTACTTC. As protein: CASSQTTVSYEQYF. Combining the CDR3 with reference TRBV14 and TRBJ2-7 gives the whole variable domain EAGVTQFPSHSVIEKGQTVTLRCDPISGHDNLYWYRRVMGKEIKFLLHFVKESKQDESGMPNNRFLAERTGGTYSTLKVQPAELEDSGVYFCASSQTTVSYEQYFGPGTRLTVT.

The rearrangement uses TRBV6-1 and TRBJ2-1; the D gene is possibly TRBD1 (5 bases). The CDR3 has 12 residues. V dropped 0 bases and J dropped 9 bases, with 6 bases sitting between them. Germline V gives CDR1 MNHNS, CDR2 SASEGT. CDR3 sequence reads: CASSEARGEQFF. CDR3 DNA sequence: TGTGCCAGCAGTGAAGCAAGGGGTGAGCAGTTCTTC.

CDR3 nucleotides: TGTGCCAGTAGTATAGATTTTGGGGATTCCTACGAGCAGTACTTC. This codes for CASSIDFGDSYEQYF. The V and J genes are TRBV19 and TRBJ2-7; no reliable D call. From germline, CDR1 is LNHDA and CDR2 SQIVND (reference sequence). CDR3 length: 15 residues. Trimming left V 0 bases short and J 1 base short, with 10 bases between.

V is TRBV2 and J is TRBJ2-1; 14 nucleotides agree with TRBD2. The CDR3 has 17 residues. The J segment lost 7 bases and the V segment lost 3 bases, leaving 8 bases of the junction unmatched. Looked up from germline, CDR1 is SNHLY and CDR2 is FYNNEI. Here the CDR3 reads CASSDQTSGRAENEQFF. The CDR3 DNA is TGTGCCAGCAGTGACCAGACTAGCGGGAGGGCCGAAAATGAGCAGTTCTTC. The full variable domain, rest sourced from reference TRBV2 and TRBJ2-1, is EPEVTQTPSHQVTQMGQEVILRCVPISNHLYFYWYRQILGQKVEFLVSFYNNEISEKSEIFDDQFSVERPDGSNFTLKIRSTKLEDSAMYFCASSDQTSGRAENEQFFGPGTRLTVL.

This clone is judged large (0.1 to 1%). V and J are TRBV7-8 and TRBJ1-5; no reliable D call. Germline V gene sequence: CDR1 SGHVS, CDR2 FQNEAQ. V lost 3 bases to trimming and J lost 9 bases, with 15 bases between them. The CDR3 is 14 amino acids. The CDR3 is CASSFRASLGPQHF. The CDR3 DNA is TGTGCCAGCAGCTTCCGGGCCTCCCTGGGGCCCCAGCATTTT.

This clone was observed a few times. CDR3 in amino acids: CASSNYNGNTGELFF. The CDR3 DNA follows: TGTGCCAGTAGTAACTATAATGGGAACACCGGGGAGCTGTTTTTT. This chain connects TRBV19 to TRBJ2-2, with D uncertain. Trimming shortened V by 4 bases and J by 1 base, and 10 bases separated the two germline ends. CDR3 length: 15 amino acids. Germline-derived CDR1 and CDR2 are LNHDA and SQIVND (reference sequence). Supplemented by reference TRBV19 and TRBJ2-2, the full variable domain reads DGGITQSPKYLFRKEGQNVTLSCEQNLNHDAMYWYRQDPGQGLRLIYYSQIVNDFQKGDIAEGYSVSREKKESFPLTVTSAQKNPTAFYLCASSNYNGNTGELFFGEGSRLTVL.

The chain recombines TRBV4-1 with TRBJ2-3, with D perhaps given as TRBD1 or TRBD2 (5 bases each). The CDR3 contains 15 residues. V was trimmed by 0 bases and J by 2 bases, leaving 9 bases between them. Germline V gene sequence: CDR1 MGHRA, CDR2 YSYEKL. CDR3 DNA: TGCGCCAGCAGCCAAGATGAGGGGTACACAGATACGCAGTATTTT. Protein sequence: CASSQDEGYTDTQYF.

The chain has TRBV7-9 and TRBJ2-7; TRBD2 agrees at 11 bases. The germline CDR1 and CDR2 sequences are SEHNR and FQNEAQ (reference sequence). The CDR3 spans 15 residues. The V gene end was trimmed by 3 bases and the J gene end by 2 bases; junction bases not matched to a gene: 3. The CDR3 is CASSFLAGGPYEQYF. The CDR3 region has the DNA TGTGCCAGCAGCTTTCTAGCGGGGGGTCCCTACGAGCAGTACTTC. Variable domain in full (rest from reference TRBV7-9 and TRBJ2-7): DTGVSQNPRHKITKRGQNVTFRCDPISEHNRLYWYRQTLGQGPEFLTYFQNEAQLEKSRLLSDRFSAERPKGSFSTLEIQRTEQGDSAMYLCASSFLAGGPYEQYFGPGTRLTVT.

This chain connects TRBV9 to TRBJ2-7; D is perhaps TRBD1 (6 bases). CDR1 is SGDLS and CDR2 is YYNGEE in the germline V gene. V dropped 4 bases and J dropped 0 bases, with 11 bases sitting between them. This CDR3 is built from 14 residues. CDR3 sequence (DNA): TGTGCCAGCAGCCCCGGACAGAGCTCCTACGAGCAGTACTTC. Its protein product is CASSPGQSSYEQYF.

The chain combines TRBV4-1 with TRBJ1-4, with a weak D call TRBD1 (5 bases). Germline V gives CDR1 MGHRA, CDR2 YSYEKL. This CDR3 spans 16 amino acids. V lost 3 bases, J lost 5 bases, and 16 bases lay in between. The CDR3, as DNA: TGCGCCAGCAGCCAGAGATCCCGGGACGGGAATGAAAAACTGTTTTTT. Its translation is CASSQRSRDGNEKLFF.

The gene calls are TRBV7-9 and TRBJ2-7, with TRBD2 as a possible D gene (6 bases). Between the trimmed V and J ends, which lost 3 bases and 4 bases, there was a span of 7 bases. CDR3 length: 12 residues. Germline V gene sequence: CDR1 SEHNR, CDR2 FQNEAQ (reference sequence). The CDR3 nucleotides read TGTGCCAGCAGCTTCCGGGGGTACGAGCAGTACTTC. This encodes CASSFRGYEQYF.

The chain combines TRBV29-1 with TRBJ1-2; TRBD1 is a possible D gene (5 bases). The CDR3 totals 15 residues. V dropped 1 base and J dropped 2 bases, with 14 bases sitting between them. Germline CDR1 and CDR2: SQVTM and ANQGSEA. CDR3 nucleotides: TGCAGCGTTGAAGTAGCGACAGCCCCCAACTATGGCTACACCTTC. Translating gives CSVEVATAPNYGYTF.

The rearrangement uses TRBV29-1 and TRBJ1-2, with TRBD1 as a possible D gene (5 bases). The CDR3 is 12 residues long. V was pared by 5 bases and J by 7 bases, with 14 bases between. Germline CDR1 reads SQVTM; CDR2 reads ANQGSEA. The CDR3 nucleotides read TGCAGCGTTCCTTGGGGGGAAGGTGGCTACACCTTC. The encoded protein is CSVPWGEGGYTF. The full variable domain, rest sourced from reference TRBV29-1 and TRBJ1-2, is SAVISQKPSRDICQRGTSLTIQCQVDSQVTMMFWYRQQPGQSLTLIATANQGSEATYESGFVIDKFPISRPNLTFSTLTVSNMSPEDSSIYLCSVPWGEGGYTFGSGTRLTVV.

V is TRBV2 and J is TRBJ2-6, with D unresolved. The germline V and J ends were trimmed by 3 bases and 1 base, with 4 bases remaining between them. Germline CDR1 and CDR2: SNHLY and FYNNEI. This CDR3 comprises 14 residues. This chain's CDR3 is CASSERSGANVLTF. The CDR3 region has the DNA TGTGCCAGCAGTGAGAGATCTGGGGCCAACGTCCTGACTTTC.

This clone was observed a single time. The J gene is TRBJ2-7, the V gene TRBV10-2; D is uncertain. Germline CDR1 reads WSHSY; CDR2 reads SAAADI. This CDR3 region has 11 residues. V was clipped by 8 bases and J by 6 bases, with 11 bases between them. The CDR3 DNA reads as TGCGCCAGCGCCGACTTACTCGAGCAGTACTTC. Protein product: CASADLLEQYF.

The chain's CDR3 is CASLLQGAGGETQYF. The CDR3 bases are TGTGCCAGTCTATTACAGGGGGCTGGGGGGGAGACCCAGTACTTC. The gene calls are TRBV19 and TRBJ2-5; 9 bases agree with TRBD1. Looked up from germline, CDR1 is LNHDA and CDR2 is SQIVND (reference sequence). The CDR3 totals 15 residues. Trimming at V came to 8 bases and at J to 5 bases, leaving 12 bases not matched to a gene. Full variable domain (outside the CDR3, taken from reference TRBV19 and TRBJ2-5): DGGITQSPKYLFRKEGQNVTLSCEQNLNHDAMYWYRQDPGQGLRLIYYSQIVNDFQKGDIAEGYSVSREKKESFPLTVTSAQKNPTAFYLCASLLQGAGGETQYFGPGTRLLVL.

This clone appeared once. The rearrangement joins TRBV5-6 to TRBJ1-4; tentative D call: TRBD1 (5 bases). Trimming stripped 2 bases from V and 6 bases from J, with 11 bases between. The germline V gene has CDR1 SGHDT and CDR2 YYEEEE. The CDR3 runs 14 residues. Here the CDR3 reads CASSFRGGDEKLFF. CDR3 nucleotides: TGTGCCAGCAGCTTTAGGGGAGGAGATGAAAAACTGTTTTTT.

The V call is TRBV4-1, the J call TRBJ2-2; TRBD2 might be the D (5 bases). V was trimmed by 5 bases and J by 5 bases, leaving 12 bases between them. The CDR3 runs 14 residues. Germline lookup yields CDR1 MGHRA and CDR2 YSYEKL. CDR3 coding DNA: TGCGCCAGCAGCGAGCCCGGGGAGACCGGGGAGCTGTTTTTT. Translated: CASSEPGETGELFF.

The V call is TRBV27, the J call TRBJ2-1; D gene ambiguous. Germline V gene sequence: CDR1 MNHEY, CDR2 SMNVEV (reference sequence). The CDR3 has 16 residues. V dropped 0 bases and J dropped 6 bases, with 15 bases sitting between them. The CDR3 reads CASSLSFRADFNEQFF. CDR3 DNA sequence: TGTGCCAGCAGTTTATCGTTCCGGGCGGATTTCAATGAGCAGTTCTTC.

This chain joins TRBV27 and TRBJ2-1, with 8 bases that match TRBD2. The length of the CDR3 is 15 residues. Germline loops: CDR1 MNHEY, CDR2 SMNVEV (reference sequence). V dropped 2 bases and J dropped 6; count of bases not matched to a gene: 6. The DNA for the CDR3 is TGTGCCAGCAGTTTAGTAGCGGGAAGGAGCAATGAGCAGTTCTTC. Translation: CASSLVAGRSNEQFF.

The chain uses TRBV14 and TRBJ2-7, with D perhaps TRBD1 or TRBD2 (6 bases each). Germline CDR1 is SGHDN and CDR2 is FVKESK. This CDR3 has 13 amino acids. Trimming cost V 7 bases and J 5 bases, with 15 bases left between them. The CDR3 coding sequence is TGTGCCAGCAACATGAGGGGGGCAGACGAGCAGTACTTC. This translates into CASNMRGADEQYF.

V and J are TRBV4-1 and TRBJ2-1; D gene ambiguous. Germline CDR1 and CDR2: MGHRA and YSYEKL. This CDR3 spans 14 amino acids. V was trimmed by 6 bases and J by 4 bases, leaving 13 bases between them. CDR3 residues: CASRVVFGYNEQFF. CDR3 DNA sequence: TGCGCCAGCAGAGTAGTATTTGGGTACAATGAGCAGTTCTTC.

This clone was found once. The CDR3: CATSRAGGASNTGELFF. The CDR3 DNA follows: TGTGCCACCAGCAGAGCGGGGGGCGCCTCGAACACCGGGGAGCTGTTTTTT. The chain uses TRBV15 and TRBJ2-2; perhaps TRBD2 as D (7 bases). V lost 1 base to trimming and J lost 0 bases, with 12 bases between them. The CDR3 is 17 residues long. Per the germline V gene, CDR1 is LNHNV and CDR2 is YYDKDF (reference sequence).

The V and J genes are TRBV4-1 and TRBJ2-3; maybe TRBD1 (6 bases). In germline, CDR1 is MGHRA, CDR2 YSYEKL. The ends were cut back, 4 bases at V and 3 bases at J, with 17 bases in the middle. The CDR3 is 16 residues long. The CDR3 loop reads CASSRKPPTGTDTQYF. The CDR3 nucleotides read TGCGCCAGCAGCCGGAAGCCCCCAACAGGGACAGATACGCAGTATTTT.

The chain joins TRBV7-8 to TRBJ2-5; 7 nucleotides agree with TRBD1. The CDR3 extends over 15 amino acids. V gave up 0 bases and J gave up 2 bases; unmatched junction bases: 3. CDR1 and CDR2 (germline): SGHVS, FQNEAQ. The CDR3 nucleotides are TGTGCCAGCAGCTTAGCTGAGACAGGGCAAGAGACCCAGTACTTC. This gives the protein CASSLAETGQETQYF.

CDR3: CASSQDSAEETQYF. DNA of the CDR3: TGTGCCAGCAGCCAGGATAGCGCTGAGGAGACCCAGTACTTC. V usage is TRBV27 and J usage is TRBJ2-5; D might be TRBD2 (5 bases). Germline CDR1 reads MNHEY; CDR2 reads SMNVEV (reference sequence). Trimming took 6 bases from V and 5 from J, leaving 16 bases between them. The CDR3 is 14 amino acids.